The clone carrying this TCR beta chain came up a few times. Its antigen is currently unknown. A unique molecular identifier was carried by every single TCR cDNA molecule. TCRdb redid the calling of the 5' RACE reads with MiXCR, one entry per CDR3 protein. The table has about 94,000 distinct CDR3 sequences, just under 20% seen once; the top ten hold just over 20%. Trimming cost V 6 bases and J 9 bases, with 13 bases left between them. Per germline, CDR1 SNHLY and CDR2 FYNNEI. The CDR3 totals 12 residues. This record comes from a study of spatial heterogeneity in lung cancer. About the study: Sequencing was performed on follow-up PBMC samples when available, collected at a median of approximately 2 years after resection.

Time point meaning: blood at routine non-recurrence follow-up after resection. No cell sorting; template was whole RNA from tumor, lung tissue or PBMC. Points from the study as a whole: Follow-up blood showed ubiquitous expanded tumor TCRs less than blood at resection did.

This specimen consisted of PBMCs, obtained at follow-up. The clonotype was recovered from a male donor with early-stage non-small cell lung cancer. The chain has TRBV2 and TRBJ2-3; weak D call: TRBD2 (6 bases). CDR3: CASRGGARTQYF. As DNA, the CDR3 is TGTGCCAGCAGGGGCGGGGCACGAACGCAGTATTTT.